Shown below are 3 T cell receptor beta chains from a single sample sequenced in a study of T-cell memory formation after mild COVID-19. TCRdb recomputed calls from the 5' RACE reads with MiXCR, one row per CDR3 protein. The sample includes hundreds of thousands of distinct CDR3 sequences, under 30% seen only once; the top ten take 13%. Material for sequencing was PBMCs or a T cell subset sorted from them (not recorded which). The receptors originated from an adult woman who had mild COVID-19 (a few samples of this study predate the infection). Cell type and time point are not known.

The chain employs TRBV2 and TRBJ2-3; possibly TRBD2 for D (6 bases). Germline V lookup: CDR1 SNHLY, CDR2 FYNNEI. Trimming shortened V by 6 bases and J by 0 bases, and 13 bases separated the two germline ends. The CDR3 has 15 amino acids. In DNA form, the CDR3 reads TGTGCCAGCAGGCAAGGCGGGGTTAGCACAGATACGCAGTATTTT. Encoded protein: CASRQGGVSTDTQYF.

J is TRBJ2-1 and V is TRBV5-1; D is ambiguous. CDR1 SGHRS and CDR2 YFSETQ come from the germline V gene. The CDR3 has 17 amino acids. V was cut by 0 bases and J by 0 bases, with 13 bases left in between. CDR3 amino acids: CASSLAGSISSYNEQFF. The CDR3 nucleotides are TGCGCCAGCAGCTTGGCTGGGTCCATAAGCTCCTACAATGAGCAGTTCTTC.

This chain connects TRBV27 to TRBJ2-2; tentative D call: TRBD2 (5 bases). V lost 1 base, J lost 7 bases, and 13 bases lay in between. The germline V gene has CDR1 MNHEY and CDR2 SMNVEV (reference sequence). This CDR3 region has 15 residues. This CDR3 is CASSLYTSGSGELFF. CDR3 nucleotides: TGTGCCAGCAGTTTATACACATCGGGGAGCGGGGAGCTGTTTTTT.